This paragraph covers one T cell receptor (beta chain) sequence. Its specific antigen is unknown. The record has no base qualities; no much larger clone is one base away. Participants in the prospective study were aged roughly 18 to 100 years, lived in more than 20 United States geographic areas, and enrolled through a virtual design. In the prospective study, participants were assigned to cohorts based on the clinical history participants reported in a screening survey and a study questionnaire. For ImmuneRACE Cohort 3, a participant was defined as recovered based on two consecutive negative NP/OP PCR tests, clearance by a healthcare professional, or resolution of symptoms. In the prospective study, mobile phlebotomists collected whole blood, serum and a nasopharyngeal or oropharyngeal swab from each participant. Over an approximately 2-month period, participants in the prospective study had the option of providing additional blood draws and questionnaires. Blood samples from the prospective study were shipped frozen or at room temperature prior to DNA extraction.

The immunoSEQ Assay, a bias-controlled multiplex PCR, was used to amplify TCRbeta CDR3 regions from genomic DNA. The paper's data handling went like this. Within the assay, amplification of reference gene primers was used to estimate how many nucleated cells each sample contained. To quantify the absolute abundance of each unique TCRbeta CDR3 rearrangement, sequence reads were collapsed and filtered. Productive Simpson clonality was computed per sample as the square root of Simpson's diversity index over productive rearrangements. This is the immuneACCESS table as TCRdb keeps it, with only in-frame sequences that have V and J called. A part of the clones is gone; compared with another copy, unresolved V genes explain less than half, and the rest is unexplained. V and J calls and clone size are copied from that table; D and trimming were computed from the DNA. Here the sample has hundreds of thousands of clones; around 90% occur a single time. The top ten constitute 2.6% of the sample.

The germline ends are 14 bases apart after V is trimmed by 0 bases and J by 5 bases. CDR1 is given as SNHLY and CDR2 as FYNNEI, both from the germline V gene. Measured from the cysteine to the phenylalanine, the CDR3 is 16 residues long. This entry keeps only the CDR3 DNA: 48 bases, framed from base 1. This entry belongs to a study of blood T cell repertoires in COVID-19 (dated by TCRdb to the early 2020s). Looking at the study overall: Collaborator samples came from the United States, Italy and Spain and covered acute and convalescent phases of COVID-19. The material from the prospective study consisted of cDNA or gDNA derived from T cells, B-cell-depleted T cells, or PBMCs. Deeply sampled blood TCRbeta repertoires from subjects exposed to, actively infected with, or recovered from COVID-19 were included in the dataset. The repertoires were made available in a free public database intended to serve as a resource for research on the immune response to SARS-CoV-2. Samples were obtained from the ongoing ImmuneRACE study (first 160 participants) and from 950 to 1,500 subjects provided by 6 global collaborators. A de-identified subject ID, COVID-19 status, age in years and sex were almost always included in the sample metadata. Where available, HLA class I and class II types were taken from metadata supplied by the sample provider and were not determined by assay-based typing.

The paper's findings and limits, for the study overall: The amount of clinical and demographic metadata varied by source and participant and was provided uncurated.

The sequenced sample was PBMCs or T cells enriched from blood (not recorded which). The clonotype was recovered from a man between 60 and 75 years old who had recovered from COVID-19. The chain joins TRBV2 to TRBJ2-1, with no reliable assignment of the D segment. The nucleotide sequence reads TGTGCCAGCAGTGAAGCGGTTGGCGGCGAACACAATGAGCAGTTCTTC. It encodes CASSEAVGGEHNEQFF.